The present T cell receptor (beta chain) was sequenced within a study of a mutant IDH1 vaccine in newly diagnosed glioma. Turning to the study itself: The patients received vaccinations eight times, in weeks 1, 3, 5, 7, 11, 15, 19 and 23. Patients received vaccination from 4-6 weeks after radiotherapy alone, or with temozolomide cycles.

Worth noting for this clone: What it binds is unknown.

Time point here: week 11, during vaccination. Doses consisted of 300 ug of mutant IDH1 20-mer peptide each, paired with topical imiquimod. Newly diagnosed WHO grade 3 or 4 IDH1-mutant, ATRX-lost astrocytomas were identified in the donors. Produced via immunoSEQ multiplex PCR; TCRdb's table is partial and in-frame only. The sample lists some 120,000 clones; 80% were seen once. CDR3 length: 19 amino acids. Trimming took 6 bases from V and 2 from J; bases not matched to a gene: 15. Looked up from germline, CDR1 is MDHEN and CDR2 is SYDVKM. Overall study findings and caveats: Pseudoprogression looked unconnected to shifts in top peripheral T cell clonotypes.

This clonotype was obtained from a man aged 35 to 55 with glioma. The rearrangement links TRBV28 to TRBJ2-5, with 13 bases identical to TRBD2. The sample was PBMCs, taken from a glioma patient whose treatment included an IDH1 peptide vaccine. CDR3 sequence: CASRESWTSGGLGQETQYF. In DNA form, the CDR3 reads TGTGCCAGCAGGGAGAGTTGGACTAGCGGGGGTCTGGGACAAGAGACCCAGTACTTC.